This T cell receptor (beta chain) was obtained from a study of T cells in Graves' hyperthyroidism and ophthalmopathy. TCR beta CDR3 sequences were amplified from RNA transcripts. HTBI primers were used for first-round RT-PCR of the TCR CDR3. Each CDR3 protein is one row after TCRdb ran MiXCR on the multiplex PCR reads. The data contain about 420,000 distinct CDR3 sequences, about a sixth of them seen just once; the ten biggest clones take up around 7.7%. Germline assignment: CDR1 SNHLY and CDR2 FYNNEI. This CDR3 is 17 amino acids long. V dropped 7 bases and J dropped 1; count of bases not matched to a gene: 7. In making diagnoses, clinical symptoms, serum thyroxine and TRAb, thyroid ultrasound and orbital computed tomography were all used.

The chain uses TRBV2 and TRBJ2-5; 15 bases align to TRBD2. The source material was blood. The receptor's source is a woman aged 18-29 years with Graves' hyperthyroidism. In DNA, the CDR3 is TGTGCCAGCATAGGACTAGCGGGGGGGCGGCGCCAAGAGACCCAGTACTTC. Encoded protein: CASIGLAGGRRQETQYF. Based on the CDR3 plus reference TRBV2 and TRBJ2-5, the full variable domain is EPEVTQTPSHQVTQMGQEVILRCVPISNHLYFYWYRQILGQKVEFLVSFYNNEISEKSEIFDDQFSVERPDGSNFTLKIRSTKLEDSAMYFCASIGLAGGRRQETQYFGPGTRLLVL.